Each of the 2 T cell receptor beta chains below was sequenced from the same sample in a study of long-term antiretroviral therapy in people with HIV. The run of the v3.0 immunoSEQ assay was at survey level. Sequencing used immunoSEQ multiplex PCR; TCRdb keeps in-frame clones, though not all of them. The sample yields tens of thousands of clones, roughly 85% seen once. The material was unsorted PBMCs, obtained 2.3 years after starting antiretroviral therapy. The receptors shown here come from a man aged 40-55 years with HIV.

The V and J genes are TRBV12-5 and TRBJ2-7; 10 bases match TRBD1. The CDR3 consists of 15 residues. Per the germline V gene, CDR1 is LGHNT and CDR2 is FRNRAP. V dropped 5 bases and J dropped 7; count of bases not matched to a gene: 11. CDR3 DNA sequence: TGTGCTAGTGGTAAGACAGGGGGCGCCTTGAGGGAGCAGTACTTC. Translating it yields CASGKTGGALREQYF.

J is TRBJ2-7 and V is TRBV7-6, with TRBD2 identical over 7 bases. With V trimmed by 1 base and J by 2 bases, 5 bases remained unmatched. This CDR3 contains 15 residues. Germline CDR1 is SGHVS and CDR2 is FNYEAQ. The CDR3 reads CASSLESGATYEQYF. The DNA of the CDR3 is TGTGCCAGCAGCTTAGAGAGCGGGGCTACCTACGAGCAGTACTTC.